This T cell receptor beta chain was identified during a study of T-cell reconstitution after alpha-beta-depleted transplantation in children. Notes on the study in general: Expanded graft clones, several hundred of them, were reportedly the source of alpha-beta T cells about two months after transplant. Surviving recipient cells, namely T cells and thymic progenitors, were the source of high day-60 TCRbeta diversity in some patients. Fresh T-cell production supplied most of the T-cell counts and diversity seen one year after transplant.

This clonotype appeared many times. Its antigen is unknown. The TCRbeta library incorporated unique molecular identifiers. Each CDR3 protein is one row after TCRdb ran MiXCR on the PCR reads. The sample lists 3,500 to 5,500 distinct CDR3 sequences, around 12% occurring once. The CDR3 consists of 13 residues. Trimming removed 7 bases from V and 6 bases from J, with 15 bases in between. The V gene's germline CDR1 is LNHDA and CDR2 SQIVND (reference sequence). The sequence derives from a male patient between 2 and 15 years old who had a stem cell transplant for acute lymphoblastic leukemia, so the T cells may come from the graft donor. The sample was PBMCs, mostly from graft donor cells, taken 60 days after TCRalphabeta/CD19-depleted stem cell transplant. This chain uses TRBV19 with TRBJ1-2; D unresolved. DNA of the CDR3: TGTGCCAGTAACTCCGGGGATATTAATGGCTACACCTTC. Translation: CASNSGDINGYTF.